This TCR beta chain was recovered during a study of vaccination effects on CD4 cells after COVID-19. Overall study findings and caveats: Whether induced by infection or by vaccine, clones showed marked clonal contraction late after vaccination.

J lost 4 bases, V lost 0 bases, and 1 base had no gene match. From germline, CDR1 is MNHEY and CDR2 SVGAGI. This CDR3 has 14 amino acids. Note on this clone: Its antigen is not known. The identical CDR3 is also encoded by other nucleotide sequences in the sample.

TCRdb keeps only in-frame clones here, not all; method: immunoSEQ multiplex PCR. The sample shows roughly 63,000 clones, 75% of them seen only once. The ViraFEST assay expanded antigen-specific CD4+ T cells with viral peptide pools before sequencing. Cells that had been cultured for nine to eleven days were the source of isolated CD4+ T cells. Testing of the vaccine recipients showed negative nucleocapsid antibodies and no prior SARS-CoV-2 infection. On both days 3 and 7, half of the culture medium was replaced with IL-2 medium. Sample: CD4+ T cells from PBMCs cultured with HCoV-OC43 spike peptides, taken before COVID-19 vaccination. The subset is: HCoV-OC43 spike overlapping peptide pool stimulation. The chain recombines TRBV6-5 with TRBJ2-7; 9 bases are shared with TRBD2. The clonotype was recovered from a human donor who received a COVID-19 vaccine. The CDR3 sequence: CASSYSAGGYEQYV. DNA for the CDR3: TGTGCCAGCAGTTACTCAGCGGGGGGTTACGAGCAGTACGTC.